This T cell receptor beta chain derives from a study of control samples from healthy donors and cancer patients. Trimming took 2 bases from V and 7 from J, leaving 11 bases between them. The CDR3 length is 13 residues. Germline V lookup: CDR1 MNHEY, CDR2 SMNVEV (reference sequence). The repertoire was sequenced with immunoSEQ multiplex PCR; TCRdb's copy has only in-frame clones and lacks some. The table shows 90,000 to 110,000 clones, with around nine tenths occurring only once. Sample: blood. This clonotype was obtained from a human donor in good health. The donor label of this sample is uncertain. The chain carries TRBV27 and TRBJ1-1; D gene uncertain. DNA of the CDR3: TGTGCCAGCAGTTTACAACAGAGCGGTGAAGCTTTCTTT. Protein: CASSLQQSGEAFF.